This TCR beta chain was captured by sequencing in a study of cytomegalovirus exposure and HLA in healthy donors. Sequenced by immunoSEQ multiplex PCR; TCRdb stores in-frame clones only, minus some. Of around 70,000 clones listed, approximately 95% were seen once; the top ten hold about 1.4%. The CDR3 contains 14 residues. The chain employs TRBV21-1 and TRBJ2-1; the table's TRBD1 call for D was not verified on the DNA. TRBV21-1 is an annotated pseudogene. This TCR derives from a young man in good health and CMV-seropositive. Material for sequencing was PBMCs. The CDR3: CASSPRTGEGEQFF. The CDR3 DNA sequence: TGTGCCAGCAGCCCCCGGACAGGGGAAGGTGAGCAGTTCTTC.